These 5 T cell receptor beta chains were all obtained from the same sample, sequenced in a study of blood T cells in healthy people across ages. Then a second PCR, running about 6 to 12 cycles, was carried out with a sample-barcoded 5' primer and a J-beta primer mix. TCRdb recomputed calls from the 5' RACE reads with MiXCR, one row per CDR3 protein. The sample shows some 710,000 distinct CDR3 sequences, about half of them seen only once. What was sequenced was blood. These receptors originate from a man older than 75 in good health.

V usage is TRBV27 and J usage is TRBJ2-7; D gene ambiguous. This CDR3 has 16 residues. From germline, CDR1 is MNHEY and CDR2 SMNVEV (reference sequence). The V end was cut by 5 bases, the J end by 0 bases, with 17 bases between. CDR3 residues: CASSPSGSADSYEQYF. The DNA for the CDR3 is TGTGCCAGCAGTCCCTCCGGAAGCGCTGACTCCTACGAGCAGTACTTC.

The V gene is TRBV4-3, the J gene TRBJ2-7; no clear D. The germline V gene encodes CDR1 LGHNA and CDR2 YSLEER. The CDR3 contains 13 residues. V lost 1 base and J lost 2, with 6 bases in between. CDR3 nucleotides: TGCGCCAGCAGCCAAGGTCCGGCCTACGAGCAGTACTTC. This gives the protein CASSQGPAYEQYF.

This clonotype was found many times. CDR3 in amino acids: CSAWRDRNQETQYF. In DNA form, the CDR3 reads TGCAGTGCCTGGAGGGACAGAAATCAAGAGACCCAGTACTTC. V is TRBV20-1 and J is TRBJ2-5, with D possibly matching TRBD1 (7 bases). CDR1 and CDR2 (germline): DFQATT, SNEGSKA (reference sequence). V was pared by 6 bases and J by 2 bases, with 16 bases between. The CDR3 consists of 14 residues.

This chain links TRBV12-3 or TRBV12-4 with TRBJ2-1; D possibly corresponds to TRBD1 (6 bases). The CDR3 loop spans 19 amino acids. With 1 base removed from V and 2 bases from J, the gap between germline ends came to 21 bases. In DNA, the CDR3 is TGTGCCAGCAGTTTAGACCGGGGTTTGGGGGCGGATCCCTACAATGAGCAGTTCTTC. Its translation is CASSLDRGLGADPYNEQFF.

The count of this clonotype is one. J is TRBJ1-1 and V is TRBV25-1; 9 positions agree with TRBD1. Looked up from germline, CDR1 is MGHDK and CDR2 is SYGVNS. The CDR3 length is 13 residues. V shed 5 bases and J 5 bases; nucleotides not matched to a gene: 3. The CDR3 loop is CASSTGGKTEAFF. As DNA, the CDR3 is TGTGCCAGCAGTACAGGGGGCAAAACTGAAGCTTTCTTT.